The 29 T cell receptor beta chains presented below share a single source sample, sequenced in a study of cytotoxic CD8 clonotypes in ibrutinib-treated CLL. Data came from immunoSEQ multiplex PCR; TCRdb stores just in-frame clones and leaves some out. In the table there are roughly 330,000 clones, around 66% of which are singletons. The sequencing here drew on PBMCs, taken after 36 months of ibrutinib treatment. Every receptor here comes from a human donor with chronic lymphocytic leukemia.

The CDR3 here is CASREDFYQPQHF. As DNA, the CDR3 is TGTGCCAGTAGAGAGGATTTCTATCAGCCCCAGCATTTT. The rearrangement links TRBV19 to TRBJ1-5; D ambiguous. The germline V gene has CDR1 LNHDA and CDR2 SQIVND (reference sequence). The CDR3 is 13 residues long. V lost 6 bases, J lost 5 bases, and 11 bases lay in between.

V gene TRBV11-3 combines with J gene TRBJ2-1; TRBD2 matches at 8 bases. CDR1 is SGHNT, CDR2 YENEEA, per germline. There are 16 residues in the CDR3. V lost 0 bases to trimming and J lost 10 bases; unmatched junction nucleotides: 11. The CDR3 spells CASSLDPGAGEREQFF. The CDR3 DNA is TGTGCCAGCAGCTTAGACCCCGGAGCGGGAGAACGGGAGCAGTTCTTC. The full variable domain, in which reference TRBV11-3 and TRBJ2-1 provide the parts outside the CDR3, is EAGVVQSPRYKIIEKKQPVAFWCNPISGHNTLYWYLQNLGQGPELLIRYENEEAVDDSQLPKDRFSAERLKGVDSTLKIQPAELGDSAVYLCASSLDPGAGEREQFFGPGTRLTVL.

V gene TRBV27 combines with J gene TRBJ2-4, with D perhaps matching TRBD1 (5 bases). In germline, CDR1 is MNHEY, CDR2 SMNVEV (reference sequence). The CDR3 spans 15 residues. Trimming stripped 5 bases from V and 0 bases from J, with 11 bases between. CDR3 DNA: TGTGCCAGCAGTGACGACAGACTAGCCAAAAACATTCAGTACTTC. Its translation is CASSDDRLAKNIQYF.

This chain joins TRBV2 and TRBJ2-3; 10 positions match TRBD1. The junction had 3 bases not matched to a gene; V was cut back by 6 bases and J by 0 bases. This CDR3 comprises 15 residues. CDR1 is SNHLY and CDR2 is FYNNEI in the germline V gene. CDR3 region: CASSRDRGSTDTQYF. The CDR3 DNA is TGTGCCAGCAGCCGGGACAGGGGAAGCACAGATACGCAGTATTTT.

CDR3 in amino acids: CASRRQGEQNYGYTF. CDR3 coding DNA: TGTGCCAGCAGAAGACAGGGGGAACAGAACTATGGCTACACCTTC. This chain connects TRBV28 to TRBJ1-2; 9 bases fit TRBD1. The CDR3 contains 15 residues. V lost 6 bases to trimming and J lost 2 bases; unmatched junction nucleotides: 7. Germline CDR1 is MDHEN and CDR2 is SYDVKM.

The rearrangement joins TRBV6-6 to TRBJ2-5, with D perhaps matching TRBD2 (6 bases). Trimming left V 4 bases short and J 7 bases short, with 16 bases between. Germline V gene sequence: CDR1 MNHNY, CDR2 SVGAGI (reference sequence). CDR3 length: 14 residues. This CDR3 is CASSLQDRGGTQYF. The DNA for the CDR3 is TGTGCCAGCAGTTTGCAGGATCGGGGAGGGACCCAGTACTTC.

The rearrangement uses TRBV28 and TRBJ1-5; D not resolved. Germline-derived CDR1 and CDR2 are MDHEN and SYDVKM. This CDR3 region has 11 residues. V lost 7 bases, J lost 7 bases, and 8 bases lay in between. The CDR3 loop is CASTLHQPQHF. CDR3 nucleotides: TGTGCCAGCACCCTACACCAGCCCCAGCATTTT.

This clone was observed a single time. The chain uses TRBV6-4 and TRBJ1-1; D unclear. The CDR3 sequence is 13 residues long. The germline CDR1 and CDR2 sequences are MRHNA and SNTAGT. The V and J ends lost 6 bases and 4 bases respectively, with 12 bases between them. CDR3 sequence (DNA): TGTGCCAGCAGCCAAGCCCGAAGCACTGAAGCTTTCTTT. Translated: CASSQARSTEAFF.

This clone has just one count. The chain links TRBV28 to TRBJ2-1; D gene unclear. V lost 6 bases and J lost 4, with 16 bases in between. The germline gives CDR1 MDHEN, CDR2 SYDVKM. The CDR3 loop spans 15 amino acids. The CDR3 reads CASRGPSSPYNEQFF. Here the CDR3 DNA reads TGTGCCAGCAGAGGCCCTTCGAGTCCTTACAATGAGCAGTTCTTC. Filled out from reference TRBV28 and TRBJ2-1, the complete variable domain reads DVKVTQSSRYLVKRTGEKVFLECVQDMDHENMFWYRQDPGLGLRLIYFSYDVKMKEKGDIPEGYSVSREKKERFSLILESASTNQTSMYLCASRGPSSPYNEQFFGPGTRLTVL.

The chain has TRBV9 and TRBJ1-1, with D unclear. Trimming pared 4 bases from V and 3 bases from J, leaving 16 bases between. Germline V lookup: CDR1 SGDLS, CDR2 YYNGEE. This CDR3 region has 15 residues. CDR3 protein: CASSPSGSPYTEAFF. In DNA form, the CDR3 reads TGTGCCAGCAGCCCCTCCGGCAGCCCTTACACTGAAGCTTTCTTT.

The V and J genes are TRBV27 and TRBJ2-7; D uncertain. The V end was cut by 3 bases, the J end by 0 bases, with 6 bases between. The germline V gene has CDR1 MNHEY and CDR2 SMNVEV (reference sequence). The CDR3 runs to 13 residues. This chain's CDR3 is CASSFRNSYEQYF. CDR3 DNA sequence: TGTGCCAGCAGTTTCCGGAACTCCTACGAGCAGTACTTC.

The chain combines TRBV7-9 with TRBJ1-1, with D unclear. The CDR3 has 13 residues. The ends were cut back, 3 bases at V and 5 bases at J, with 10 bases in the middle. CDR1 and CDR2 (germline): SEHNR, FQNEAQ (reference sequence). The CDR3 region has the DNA TGTGCCAGCAGCTTGAGCCTGAGGACTGAAGCTTTCTTT. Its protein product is CASSLSLRTEAFF.

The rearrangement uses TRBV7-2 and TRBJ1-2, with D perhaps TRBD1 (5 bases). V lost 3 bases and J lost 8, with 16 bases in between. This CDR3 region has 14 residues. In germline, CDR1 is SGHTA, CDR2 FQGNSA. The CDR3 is CASSFGTGLGGYTF. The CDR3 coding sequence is TGTGCCAGCAGCTTTGGGACGGGTCTGGGGGGCTACACCTTC. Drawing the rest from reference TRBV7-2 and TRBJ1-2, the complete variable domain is GAGVSQSPSNKVTEKGKDVELRCDPISGHTALYWYRQSLGQGLEFLIYFQGNSAPDKSGLPSDRFSAERTGGSVSTLTIQRTQQEDSAVYLCASSFGTGLGGYTFGSGTRLTVV.

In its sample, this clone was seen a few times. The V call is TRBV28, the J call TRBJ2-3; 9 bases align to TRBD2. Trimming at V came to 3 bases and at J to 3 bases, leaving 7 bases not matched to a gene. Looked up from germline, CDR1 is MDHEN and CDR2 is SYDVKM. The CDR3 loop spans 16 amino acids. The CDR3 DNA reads TGTGCCAGCAGTTTTGTAGCGGGAGTCAGTACAGATACGCAGTATTTT. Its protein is CASSFVAGVSTDTQYF. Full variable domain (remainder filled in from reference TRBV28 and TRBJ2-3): DVKVTQSSRYLVKRTGEKVFLECVQDMDHENMFWYRQDPGLGLRLIYFSYDVKMKEKGDIPEGYSVSREKKERFSLILESASTNQTSMYLCASSFVAGVSTDTQYFGPGTRLTVL.

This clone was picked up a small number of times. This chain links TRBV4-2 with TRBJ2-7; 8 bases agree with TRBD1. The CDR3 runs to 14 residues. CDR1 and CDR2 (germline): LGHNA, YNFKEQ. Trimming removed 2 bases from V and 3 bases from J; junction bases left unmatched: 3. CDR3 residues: CASSQQGAVYEQYF. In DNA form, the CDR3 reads TGTGCCAGCAGCCAACAGGGGGCGGTCTACGAGCAGTACTTC.

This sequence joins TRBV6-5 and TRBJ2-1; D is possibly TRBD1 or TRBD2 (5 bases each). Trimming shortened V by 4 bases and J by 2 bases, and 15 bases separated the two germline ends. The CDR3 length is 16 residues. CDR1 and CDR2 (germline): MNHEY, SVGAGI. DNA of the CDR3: TGTGCCAGCAGTTCGATCCGGGACGGGGCCTACAATGAGCAGTTCTTC. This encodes CASSSIRDGAYNEQFF.

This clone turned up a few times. CDR3 nucleotides: TGTGCCAGCAGTGCGGACAGGGTCCTCCCGGGGCAGCCCCAGCATTTT. This translates into CASSADRVLPGQPQHF. J is TRBJ1-5 and V is TRBV6-1, with 8 bases fitting TRBD1. Germline V gene sequence: CDR1 MNHNS, CDR2 SASEGT. J lost 7 bases, V lost 4 bases, and 12 bases had no gene match. This CDR3 region has 16 residues.

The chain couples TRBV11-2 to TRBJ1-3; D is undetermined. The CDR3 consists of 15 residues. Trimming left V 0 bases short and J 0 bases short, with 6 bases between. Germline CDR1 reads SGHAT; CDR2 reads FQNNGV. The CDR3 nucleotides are TGTGCCAGCAGCTTAGAGGGAAACTCTGGAAACACCATATATTTT. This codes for CASSLEGNSGNTIYF.

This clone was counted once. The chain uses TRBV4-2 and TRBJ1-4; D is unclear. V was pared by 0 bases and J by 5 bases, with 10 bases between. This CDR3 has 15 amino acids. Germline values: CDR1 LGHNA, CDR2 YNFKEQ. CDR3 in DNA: TGTGCCAGCAGCCAAGAGCGGATCCGCAATGAAAAACTGTTTTTT. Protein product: CASSQERIRNEKLFF.

CDR3 region: CASSGTTGITGELFF. The CDR3 nucleotides are TGTGCCAGCAGCGGTACTACAGGGATCACCGGGGAGCTGTTTTTT. This chain links TRBV6-1 with TRBJ2-2; weak D call: TRBD1 (6 bases). V dropped 6 bases and J dropped 4 bases, with 15 bases sitting between them. This CDR3 has 15 residues. The germline gives CDR1 MNHNS, CDR2 SASEGT.

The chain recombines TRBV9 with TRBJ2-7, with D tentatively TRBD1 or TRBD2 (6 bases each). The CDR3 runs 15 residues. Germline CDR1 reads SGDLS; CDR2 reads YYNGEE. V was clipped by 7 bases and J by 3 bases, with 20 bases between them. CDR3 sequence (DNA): TGTGCCAGCGCGGAAAGATTCGGGGGCATCTACGAGCAGTACTTC. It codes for CASAERFGGIYEQYF.

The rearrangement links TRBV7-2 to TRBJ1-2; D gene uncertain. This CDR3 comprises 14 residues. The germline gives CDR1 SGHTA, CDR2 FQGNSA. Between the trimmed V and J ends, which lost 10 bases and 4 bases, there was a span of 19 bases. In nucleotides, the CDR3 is TGTGCCATGAAGTCTTCTCAGTCGACCTATGGCTACACCTTC. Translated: CAMKSSQSTYGYTF.

The CDR3 sequence: CASSLLLAGPNRDEQFF. In nucleotides, the CDR3 is TGCGCCAGCAGCTTGCTACTAGCGGGGCCGAACCGGGATGAGCAGTTCTTC. The gene calls are TRBV5-1 and TRBJ2-1; 10 bases are shared with TRBD2. Germline assignment: CDR1 SGHRS and CDR2 YFSETQ. J lost 8 bases, V lost 1 base, and 12 bases had no gene match. The CDR3 is 17 residues long.

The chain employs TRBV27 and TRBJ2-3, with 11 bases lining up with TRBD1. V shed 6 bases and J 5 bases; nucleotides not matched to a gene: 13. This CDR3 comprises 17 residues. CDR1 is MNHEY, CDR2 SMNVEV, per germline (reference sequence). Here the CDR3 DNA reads TGTGCCAGCAGCTTCTTATACCGGGACAGGGGGAGAGATACGCAGTATTTT. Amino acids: CASSFLYRDRGRDTQYF.

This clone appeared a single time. This chain's CDR3 is CASRSHRGLNTEAFF. DNA of the CDR3: TGTGCCAGTAGATCGCACAGGGGTCTGAACACTGAAGCTTTCTTT. The rearrangement joins TRBV19 to TRBJ1-1; 7 nucleotides match TRBD1. The CDR3 runs to 15 residues. Trimming at V came to 6 bases and at J to 0 bases, leaving 7 bases not matched to a gene. CDR1 is LNHDA, CDR2 SQIVND, per germline (reference sequence).

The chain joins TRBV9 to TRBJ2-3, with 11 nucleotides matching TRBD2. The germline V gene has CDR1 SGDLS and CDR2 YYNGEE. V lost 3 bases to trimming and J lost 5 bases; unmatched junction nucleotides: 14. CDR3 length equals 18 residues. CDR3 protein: CASSAAHVAGGPVDTQYF. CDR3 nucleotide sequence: TGTGCCAGCAGCGCTGCCCATGTAGCGGGAGGGCCGGTAGATACGCAGTATTTT.

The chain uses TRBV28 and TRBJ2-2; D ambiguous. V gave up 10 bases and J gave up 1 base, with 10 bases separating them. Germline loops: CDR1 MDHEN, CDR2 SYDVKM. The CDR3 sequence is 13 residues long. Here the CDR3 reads CAIMAENTGELFF. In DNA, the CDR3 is TGTGCCATCATGGCAGAGAACACCGGGGAGCTGTTTTTT.

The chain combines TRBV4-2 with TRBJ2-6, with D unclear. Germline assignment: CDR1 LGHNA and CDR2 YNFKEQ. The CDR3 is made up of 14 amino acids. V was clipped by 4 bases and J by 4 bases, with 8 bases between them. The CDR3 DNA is TGTGCCAGCAGCCCCTATGGGGGGGCCAACGTCCTGACTTTC. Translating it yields CASSPYGGANVLTF.

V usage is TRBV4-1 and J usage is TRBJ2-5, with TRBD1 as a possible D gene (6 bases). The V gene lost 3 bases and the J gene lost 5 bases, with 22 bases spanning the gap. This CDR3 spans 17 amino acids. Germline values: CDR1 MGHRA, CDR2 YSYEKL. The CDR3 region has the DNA TGCGCCAGCAGCCAGGCCCAGGGGCCGACCCTGGGGGAGACCCAGTACTTC. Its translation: CASSQAQGPTLGETQYF.